This T cell receptor beta chain was retrieved from a study of OX40 agonist ivuxolimab in advanced cancers. About the study as a whole: Ivuxolimab, which targeted the costimulatory receptor OX40 (CD134), was an agonistic, fully human IgG2 monoclonal antibody. Intravenous ivuxolimab was administered to patients every 2 weeks at six dose levels: 0.01, 0.1, 0.3, 1.5, 3 and 10 mg/kg. Among the 52 dose-escalation patients, around 20 had hepatocellular carcinoma, 15 or so melanoma, 9 renal cell carcinoma and 9 head and neck cancer. In the dose-escalation cohort, more than 75% of patients were male, and the mean age was around 60 years, with a range of about 20 to 79. Patients were allowed to have had prior anti-PD-1, anti-PD-L1 or anti-CTLA-4 therapy, and 40% of the dose-escalation patients had been treated with checkpoint inhibitors. Partial responses occurred in three dose-escalation patients: two with cutaneous melanoma and one with hepatocellular carcinoma. The purpose of peripheral TCRbeta sequencing was to test whether ivuxolimab changed TCR sequence diversity and led to clonal T-cell expansion. The paper covers the monotherapy dose-escalation part of the phase I ivuxolimab trial, which included N ≈ 57 patients.

Genomic DNA was extracted from sorted cells for sequencing of the TCRbeta CDR3 region. TCRbeta CDR3 regions were sequenced using the immunoSEQ Assay. TCRdb carries this immuneACCESS record with in-frame sequences only. Its versions omit some clonotypes, under half of them owing to an unresolved V gene in the studies checked, with the rest unexplained. For this sample there are some 73,000 clones; 86% appear just once. The ten biggest clones cover roughly 8% of the sample. V ends up 3 bases short and J 4 bases short, with an unmatched junction base count of 2. The CDR3 has 14 amino acids, counting the end cysteine and phenylalanine. The retained sequence is limited to the CDR3, 42 bases, with the frame set at the first base. Patients with autoimmune disease history or receiving systemic immunosuppression were excluded from the trial. In every dose cohort, peripheral blood was drawn for TCR sequencing at baseline, cycle 4 day 1, and cycle 7 day 1. Samples came from an open-label, multicenter, first-in-human phase I dose-escalation trial of ivuxolimab. Adults with locally advanced or metastatic melanoma, renal cell, hepatocellular, or head and neck squamous cell carcinoma were enrolled in the trial. Before TCR sequencing, CD4+ T cells and CD8+ T cells were sorted from peripheral blood as separate populations.

Notes on this clone: It has no known antigen specificity. No qualities accompany the bases; no much larger clone lies one base away.

What the work shows at the level of the full study, not this receptor alone: After ivuxolimab, expanded clones were on average more numerous among CD8+ T cells than among CD4+ T cells. Partial responders in the 0.1-3.0 mg/kg groups had among the lowest normalized peripheral clonal expansion, especially among CD8+ T cells. Low levels of normalized T-cell clonal expansion were also seen in some patients who did not respond. Antigen specificity was not determined for the clonally expanded peripheral T cells. At doses of 0.1 to 3.0 mg/kg, clonal expansion of both CD4+ and CD8+ blood T cells was observed from baseline to week 6.

The sequence derives from an adult with an advanced solid tumor such as melanoma, head and neck, liver or kidney cancer. This specimen consisted of CD4+ or CD8+ T cells sorted from blood, obtained in a trial of the OX40 agonist ivuxolimab. The rearrangement joined TRBV23-1 to TRBJ2-1; 8 junctional bases match TRBD1. TRBV23-1 is assigned to the ORF class and has an uncertain function. The nucleotide sequence is TGCGCCAGCAGTCAGGGACAGGAGTACAATGAGCAGTTCTTC. This is translated as CASSQGQEYNEQFF.